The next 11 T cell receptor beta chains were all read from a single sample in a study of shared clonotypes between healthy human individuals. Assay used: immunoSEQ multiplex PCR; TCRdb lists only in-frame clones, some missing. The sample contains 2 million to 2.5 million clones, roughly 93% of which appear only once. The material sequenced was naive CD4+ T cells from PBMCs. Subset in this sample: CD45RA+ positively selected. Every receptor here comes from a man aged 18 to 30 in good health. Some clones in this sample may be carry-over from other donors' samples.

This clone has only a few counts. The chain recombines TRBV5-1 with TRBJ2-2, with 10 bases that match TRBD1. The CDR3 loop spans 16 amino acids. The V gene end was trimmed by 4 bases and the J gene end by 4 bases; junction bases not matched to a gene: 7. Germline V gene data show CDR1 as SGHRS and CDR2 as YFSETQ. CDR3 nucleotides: TGCGCCAGCAGCGTCCGGGACAGGGGATTCACCGGGGAGCTGTTTTTT. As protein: CASSVRDRGFTGELFF.

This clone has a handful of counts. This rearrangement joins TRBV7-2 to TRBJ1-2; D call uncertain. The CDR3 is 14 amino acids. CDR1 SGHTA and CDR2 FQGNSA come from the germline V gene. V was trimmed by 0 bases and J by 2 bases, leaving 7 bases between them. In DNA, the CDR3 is TGTGCCAGCAGCTTAGCCACTTACAACTATGGCTACACCTTC. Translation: CASSLATYNYGYTF. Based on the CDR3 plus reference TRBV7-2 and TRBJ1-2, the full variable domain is GAGVSQSPSNKVTEKGKDVELRCDPISGHTALYWYRQSLGQGLEFLIYFQGNSAPDKSGLPSDRFSAERTGGSVSTLTIQRTQQEDSAVYLCASSLATYNYGYTFGSGTRLTVV.

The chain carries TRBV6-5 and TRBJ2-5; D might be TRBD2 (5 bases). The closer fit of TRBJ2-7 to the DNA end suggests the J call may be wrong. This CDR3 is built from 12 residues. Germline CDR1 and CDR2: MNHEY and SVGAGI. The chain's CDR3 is CASSAGAYEQYF. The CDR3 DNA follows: TGTGCCAGCAGTGCGGGCGCCTACGAGCAGTACTTC.

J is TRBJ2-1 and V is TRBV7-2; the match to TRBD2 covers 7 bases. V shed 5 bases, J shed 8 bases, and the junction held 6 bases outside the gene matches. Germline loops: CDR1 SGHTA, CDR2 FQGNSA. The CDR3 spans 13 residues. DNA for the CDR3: TGTGCCAGCAGCCGCGGACTAGTGGATGAGCAGTTCTTC. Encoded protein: CASSRGLVDEQFF.

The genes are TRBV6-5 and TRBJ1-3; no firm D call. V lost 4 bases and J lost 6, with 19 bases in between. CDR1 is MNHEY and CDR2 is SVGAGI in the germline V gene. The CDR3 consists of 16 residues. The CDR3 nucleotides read TGTGCCAGCAGTTTATCCCCGTCCGGGAGTGAAAACACCATATATTTT. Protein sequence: CASSLSPSGSENTIYF.

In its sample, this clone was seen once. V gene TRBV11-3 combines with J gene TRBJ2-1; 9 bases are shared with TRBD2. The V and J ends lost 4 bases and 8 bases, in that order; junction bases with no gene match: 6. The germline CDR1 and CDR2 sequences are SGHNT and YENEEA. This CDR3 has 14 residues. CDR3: CASSSKREEDEQFF. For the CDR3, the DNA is TGTGCCAGCAGCTCCAAGCGGGAGGAGGATGAGCAGTTCTTC.

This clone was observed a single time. The DNA for the CDR3 is TGTGCCAGCAGTTTGGTCGGGCCAGGGGACACAGATACGCAGTATTTT. This sequence encodes CASSLVGPGDTDTQYF. J is TRBJ2-3 and V is TRBV28; D might be TRBD1 (6 bases). Trimming shortened V by 3 bases and J by 2 bases, and 15 bases separated the two germline ends. The CDR3 contains 16 residues. Germline CDR1 and CDR2: MDHEN and SYDVKM.

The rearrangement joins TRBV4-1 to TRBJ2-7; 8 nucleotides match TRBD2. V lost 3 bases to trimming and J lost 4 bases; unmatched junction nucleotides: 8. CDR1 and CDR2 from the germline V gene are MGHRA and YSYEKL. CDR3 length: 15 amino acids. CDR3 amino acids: CASSHPPGGIYEQYF. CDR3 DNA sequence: TGCGCCAGCAGCCATCCCCCGGGGGGGATATACGAGCAGTACTTC.

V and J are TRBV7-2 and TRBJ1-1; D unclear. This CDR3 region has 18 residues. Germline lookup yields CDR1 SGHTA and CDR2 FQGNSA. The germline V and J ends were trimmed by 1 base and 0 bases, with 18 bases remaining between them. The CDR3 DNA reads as TGTGCCAGCAGCTTAGGACCACGGGCATCGAGAATGAACACTGAAGCTTTCTTT. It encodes CASSLGPRASRMNTEAFF.

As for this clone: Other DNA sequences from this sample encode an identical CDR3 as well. The CDR3 loop is CAWRQGGTEAFF. Here the CDR3 DNA reads TGTGCCTGGAGACAGGGGGGGACTGAAGCTTTCTTT. The rearrangement uses TRBV30 and TRBJ1-1; 8 bases are a match to TRBD1. The CDR3 length is 12 residues. The ends lost 3 bases at V and 5 bases at J; junction bases unmatched: 2. CDR1 is GTSNPN and CDR2 is SVGIG in the germline V gene (reference sequence).

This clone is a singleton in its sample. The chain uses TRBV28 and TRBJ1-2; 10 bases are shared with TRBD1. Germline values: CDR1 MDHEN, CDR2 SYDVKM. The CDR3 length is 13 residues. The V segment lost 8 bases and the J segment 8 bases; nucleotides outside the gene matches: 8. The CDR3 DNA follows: TGTGCCAGCGGGGACAGGGGATTCTGGGGCTACACCTTC. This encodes CASGDRGFWGYTF.